This passage covers 13 T cell receptor beta chains from one sample sequenced in a study of T cell changes during pregnancy in multiple sclerosis. Measured with immunoSEQ multiplex PCR; TCRdb has only the in-frame clones, and not every one. Here the sample spans 100,000 to 110,000 clones, around 93% being singletons. This specimen consisted of peripheral blood, obtained after pregnancy. The receptors here all came from a female donor with multiple sclerosis, enrolled in a pregnancy study.

V usage is TRBV5-1 and J usage is TRBJ2-1; 10 bases line up with TRBD1. V trimming: 0 bases; J trimming: 7 bases; junction bases outside the gene matches: 4. The germline CDR1 and CDR2 sequences are SGHRS and YFSETQ. The CDR3 spans 15 residues. The CDR3 DNA follows: TGCGCCAGCAGCTTGGGCCGGGACAGGGGAAATGAGCAGTTCTTC. Translating gives CASSLGRDRGNEQFF.

The chain joins TRBV6-5 to TRBJ1-1; TRBD1 might be the D (6 bases). Deletions cut 4 bases from V and 5 bases from J, with 11 bases between. In germline, CDR1 is MNHEY, CDR2 SVGAGI. The CDR3 is made up of 13 amino acids. The CDR3 reads CASSSPGATEAFF. Written as DNA, the CDR3 is TGTGCCAGCAGTTCGCCAGGGGCGACTGAAGCTTTCTTT.

The chain employs TRBV5-1 and TRBJ2-5; 10 positions agree with TRBD2. V shed 1 base and J 2 bases; nucleotides not matched to a gene: 8. The CDR3 length is 17 residues. Germline lookup yields CDR1 SGHRS and CDR2 YFSETQ. CDR3 loop: CASSLRGASGGQETQYF. The CDR3 nucleotides are TGCGCCAGCAGCTTGCGGGGAGCTAGCGGGGGACAAGAGACCCAGTACTTC.

The genes are TRBV6-1 and TRBJ2-2; the match to TRBD2 covers 10 bases. V lost 7 bases and J lost 6; bases outside the gene matches: 8. This CDR3 is 15 amino acids long. CDR1 is MNHNS, CDR2 SASEGT, per germline. The CDR3 is CASTPGTSAPGELFF. In nucleotides, the CDR3 is TGTGCCAGCACACCCGGGACTAGCGCGCCCGGGGAGCTGTTTTTT.

The chain links TRBV21-1 to TRBJ1-4; TRBD1, the D gene given by the table, was not confirmed from the DNA. TRBV21-1 represents a pseudogene. The CDR3 is made up of 17 amino acids. The CDR3 bases are TGTGCCAGCAGCAATCCCCGCGAGGGGGCAACTAATGAAAAACTGTTTTTT. This gives the protein CASSNPREGATNEKLFF.

The chain combines TRBV4-2 with TRBJ2-5, with 8 positions matching TRBD2. Per the germline V gene, CDR1 is LGHNA and CDR2 is YNFKEQ. The CDR3 extends over 17 amino acids. The ends lost 3 bases at V and 2 bases at J; junction bases unmatched: 11. CDR3 in amino acids: CASSQSPGTRFQETQYF. The CDR3 bases are TGTGCCAGCAGCCAGTCCCCCGGGACTAGGTTTCAAGAGACCCAGTACTTC.

The J gene is TRBJ2-5, the V gene TRBV28; 12 bases fit TRBD2. The CDR3 length is 15 residues. V gave up 5 bases and J gave up 5 bases; unmatched junction bases: 6. The germline V gene encodes CDR1 MDHEN and CDR2 SYDVKM. The CDR3 coding sequence is TGTGCCAGCAGTCTAGCGGGAGGGCCTGCGGAGACCCAGTACTTC. This gives the protein CASSLAGGPAETQYF.

The gene calls are TRBV9 and TRBJ2-7, with TRBD2 matching 12 bases. Germline V CDR1 and CDR2: SGDLS, YYNGEE. V lost 0 bases to trimming and J lost 0 bases; unmatched junction nucleotides: 7. The CDR3 extends over 18 amino acids. As DNA, the CDR3 is TGTGCCAGCAGCGTAGCCCCGACGACTAGCGGGAGCTCCTACGAGCAGTACTTC. Its translation is CASSVAPTTSGSSYEQYF.

A single count supports this clone. The chain joins TRBV6-5 to TRBJ2-7, with TRBD1 as a possible D gene (5 bases). Trimming pared 2 bases from V and 0 bases from J, leaving 11 bases between. The CDR3 is 15 residues long. The germline CDR1 and CDR2 sequences are MNHEY and SVGAGI. The CDR3: CASSYQGFYSYEQYF. CDR3 DNA: TGTGCCAGCAGTTACCAGGGATTCTACTCCTACGAGCAGTACTTC.

The chain combines TRBV20-1 with TRBJ2-7; D is perhaps TRBD1 (5 bases). The CDR3 is made up of 11 amino acids. Germline values: CDR1 DFQATT, CDR2 SNEGSKA (reference sequence). Trimming removed 3 bases from V and 6 bases from J, with 9 bases in between. CDR3 residues: CSASGRAEQYF. The CDR3 DNA follows: TGCAGTGCTAGCGGCAGGGCCGAGCAGTACTTC.

This rearrangement joins TRBV7-6 to TRBJ2-1; TRBD2 aligns across 8 bases. Looked up from germline, CDR1 is SGHVS and CDR2 is FNYEAQ. V lost 5 bases to trimming and J lost 0 bases; unmatched junction nucleotides: 9. This CDR3 spans 17 amino acids. CDR3 residues: CASSPRGGKGSYNEQFF. CDR3 nucleotides: TGTGCCAGCAGCCCCCGGGGGGGTAAGGGCTCCTACAATGAGCAGTTCTTC. The variable domain in full, completed from reference TRBV7-6 and TRBJ2-1, reads GAGVSQSPRYKVTKRGQDVALRCDPISGHVSLYWYRQALGQGPEFLTYFNYEAQQDKSGLPNDRFSAERPEGSISTLTIQRTEQRDSAMYRCASSPRGGKGSYNEQFFGPGTRLTVL.

The CDR3 nucleotides are TGTGCCAGCAGTTTGGGACAGACCACTGAAGCTTTCTTT. Its translation is CASSLGQTTEAFF. The chain employs TRBV27 and TRBJ1-1, with 7 bases matching TRBD1. V shed 3 bases and J 4 bases; nucleotides not matched to a gene: 2. Germline CDR1 MNHEY, CDR2 SMNVEV (reference sequence). This CDR3 spans 13 amino acids.

The rearrangement uses TRBV7-9 and TRBJ2-3; TRBD1 agrees at 11 bases. Trimming took 2 bases from V and 6 from J; bases not matched to a gene: 16. CDR3 size: 19 residues. Germline V CDR1 and CDR2: SEHNR, FQNEAQ (reference sequence). The CDR3 region has the DNA TGTGCCAGCAGCTTAAGCCGGCTCACCGGACAGGGGGCGAGGGATACGCAGTATTTT. This gives the protein CASSLSRLTGQGARDTQYF.